This T cell receptor (beta chain) was recovered during a study of T cells after yellow fever vaccination. Using its own MiXCR run on the 5' RACE reads, TCRdb lists one record per CDR3 protein. The sample consists of nearly 300,000 distinct CDR3 sequences, approximately 10% of them appearing once. This CDR3 is built from 12 residues. Germline values: CDR1 SGHRS, CDR2 YFSETQ. This clonotype has only a few counts. At one of its ends the junction is not consistent with the germline gene, which may arise from a read error. The chain employs TRBV5-1 and TRBJ1-2; 7 nucleotides line up with TRBD1. The input for sequencing was CD4+ T cells sorted from PBMCs, taken 5 days after the yellow fever booster vaccination. This clonotype was sampled from a man younger than 35 who received the YFV17D yellow fever vaccine. The CDR3 loop is CASSWDRLPLSF. The DNA for the CDR3 is TGCGCCAGCAGCTGGGACAGACTACCTCTCTCCTTC.